The following is a T cell receptor beta chain sequence with its context. The CDR3 spans 18 residues. Trimming removed 5 bases at V and 0 bases at J, with 22 bases between. Per germline, CDR1 MNHEY and CDR2 SMNVEV (reference sequence). The sample comes from a study of T cell changes during pregnancy in multiple sclerosis. Data came from immunoSEQ multiplex PCR; TCRdb stores just in-frame clones and leaves some out. The repertoire holds around 50,000 clones, with over 85% as singletons. This sample comprised CD4+ T cells from peripheral blood mononuclear cells, obtained in the first trimester of pregnancy. The receptor was isolated from a female donor with multiple sclerosis, enrolled in a pregnancy study. The V gene is TRBV27, the J gene TRBJ1-1, with D perhaps TRBD1 (5 bases). The CDR3, as DNA: TGTGCCAGCAGTCGGCAGCTCCACAGGCCCAACTTGAACACTGAAGCTTTCTTT. This translates into CASSRQLHRPNLNTEAFF.